This is a list of T cell receptor beta chains from one sample in a study of OX40 agonist ivuxolimab in advanced cancers. The assay was immunoSEQ multiplex PCR, and TCRdb's table has in-frame clones only and misses some. The sample records roughly 50,000 clones, 80% to 85% being singletons. The sequenced sample was CD4+ or CD8+ T cells sorted from blood, obtained in a trial of the OX40 agonist ivuxolimab. These receptors originate from an adult with an advanced solid tumor such as melanoma, head and neck, liver or kidney cancer. CDR3s include the opening cysteine and the closing phenylalanine or tryptophan. The D gene is left open where the match is weak.

J gene | D gene | V gene | CDR3 DNA | CDR3 protein
TRBJ1-2 | . | TRBV9 | TGTGCCAGCAGTGTCGGGACAACGGTGAACTATGGCTACACCTTC | CASSVGTTVNYGYTF
TRBJ2-1 | TRBD1 | TRBV5-6 | TGTGCCAGCAGCTCTACGGGACAGGGTTTCTATGAGCAGTTCTTC | CASSSTGQGFYEQFF
TRBJ2-1 | TRBD2 | TRBV5-1 | TGCGCCAGCAGCCCGACTAGCGGGAGGGCCTTCTCCCATGAGCAGTTCTTC | CASSPTSGRAFSHEQFF
TRBJ2-1 | . | TRBV7-9 | TGTGCCAGCAGCTCGGATACTAGTGAGCAGTTCTTC | CASSSDTSEQFF
TRBJ1-4 | TRBD1 | TRBV11-3 | TGTGCCAGCAGCTTTTGGGAGACAGGGGGCGCGGGTGAAAAACTGTTTTTT | CASSFWETGGAGEKLFF
TRBJ1-1 | . | TRBV11-2 | TGTGCCAGCAGCTTAGGCCCGAGGGCTGAAGCTTTCTTT | CASSLGPRAEAFF
TRBJ2-5 | . | TRBV5-1 | TGCGCCAGCAGCTTGCCGAAGGAGACCCAGTACTTC | CASSLPKETQYF
TRBJ1-1 | . | TRBV10-3 | TGTGCCATCAGGGACACCTACATGAACACTGAAGCTTTCTTT | CAIRDTYMNTEAFF
TRBJ2-7 | . | TRBV5-4 | TGTGCCAGCAGCTTGCCACCCTTCGGGAGATCCTACGAGCAGTACTTC | CASSLPPFGRSYEQYF
TRBJ1-5 | TRBD1 | TRBV30 | TGTGCCTGGAGCTCACAGGGGGCCCCAGGATTCCAGCATTTT | CAWSSQGAPGFQHF
TRBJ2-7 | TRBD1 | TRBV15 | TGTGCCACCAGCAGAGATCCAGGGGGCCCCTACGAGCAGTACTTC | CATSRDPGGPYEQYF
TRBJ2-5 | . | TRBV7-7 | TGTGCCAGCAGCTTAGTTGCGTTCTCAGAGACCCAGTACTTC | CASSLVAFSETQYF
TRBJ2-7 | . | TRBV19 | TGTGCCAGTAGTATAGAGTGGCGACCCTCCTACGAGCAGTACTTC | CASSIEWRPSYEQYF